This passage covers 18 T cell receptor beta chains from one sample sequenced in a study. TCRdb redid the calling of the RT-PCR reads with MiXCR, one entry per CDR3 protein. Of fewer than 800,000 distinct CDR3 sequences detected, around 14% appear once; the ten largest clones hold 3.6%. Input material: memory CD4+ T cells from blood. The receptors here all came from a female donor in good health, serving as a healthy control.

DNA of the CDR3: TGTGCCAGCAGCCAAGTAAGCACAGGGGACTATGGCTACACCTTC. Translated: CASSQVSTGDYGYTF. The chain carries TRBV4-2 and TRBJ1-2; TRBD1 matches 7 bases. CDR3 length equals 15 residues. After removal of 1 base from V and 3 bases from J, the junction contained 5 bases not matched to a gene. From germline, CDR1 is LGHNA and CDR2 YNFKEQ.

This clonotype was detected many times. The CDR3 DNA sequence: TGTGCCAGCAGCCAAGATCACGACCGATGGACAGATACGCAGTATTTT. Translated, it gives CASSQDHDRWTDTQYF. The V and J genes are TRBV4-2 and TRBJ2-3; D gene uncertain. Trimming took off 0 bases at V and 3 bases at J, with 13 bases between the two ends. The CDR3 loop spans 16 amino acids. Germline V gene sequence: CDR1 LGHNA, CDR2 YNFKEQ.

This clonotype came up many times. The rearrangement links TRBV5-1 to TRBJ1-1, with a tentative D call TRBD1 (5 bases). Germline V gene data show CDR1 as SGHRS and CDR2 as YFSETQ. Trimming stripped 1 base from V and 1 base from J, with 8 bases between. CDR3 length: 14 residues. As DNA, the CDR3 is TGCGCCAGCAGCTTGTTAGGGGAGAACACTGAAGCTTTCTTT. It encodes CASSLLGENTEAFF.

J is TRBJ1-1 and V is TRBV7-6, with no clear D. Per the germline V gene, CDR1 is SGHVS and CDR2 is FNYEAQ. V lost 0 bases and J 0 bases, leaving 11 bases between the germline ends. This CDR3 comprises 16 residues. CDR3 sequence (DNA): TGTGCCAGCAGCTTAGCCCCCTTTGGGATGAACACTGAAGCTTTCTTT. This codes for CASSLAPFGMNTEAFF.

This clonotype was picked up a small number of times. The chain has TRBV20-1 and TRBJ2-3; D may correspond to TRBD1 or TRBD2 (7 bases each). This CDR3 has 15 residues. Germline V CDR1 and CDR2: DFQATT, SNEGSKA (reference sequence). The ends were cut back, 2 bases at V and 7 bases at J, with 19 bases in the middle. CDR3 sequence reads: CSARSGGAGLYTQYF. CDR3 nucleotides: TGCAGTGCTAGATCAGGGGGGGCAGGGCTATATACGCAGTATTTT.

This chain's CDR3 is CSAISSGGDEQYF. CDR3 sequence (DNA): TGCAGTGCCATCTCTAGCGGGGGTGACGAGCAGTACTTC. The J gene is TRBJ2-7, the V gene TRBV20-1; 10 bases are a match to TRBD2. CDR3 length: 13 amino acids. Trimming at V came to 6 bases and at J to 5 bases, leaving 7 bases not matched to a gene. Germline V gene data show CDR1 as DFQATT and CDR2 as SNEGSKA (reference sequence).

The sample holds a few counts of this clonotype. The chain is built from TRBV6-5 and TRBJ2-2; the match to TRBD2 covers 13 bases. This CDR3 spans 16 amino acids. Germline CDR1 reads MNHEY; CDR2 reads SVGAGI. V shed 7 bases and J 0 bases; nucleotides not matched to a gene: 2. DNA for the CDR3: TGTGCCAGCACTGGACTAGCGGGAGCGAACACCGGGGAGCTGTTTTTT. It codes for CASTGLAGANTGELFF.

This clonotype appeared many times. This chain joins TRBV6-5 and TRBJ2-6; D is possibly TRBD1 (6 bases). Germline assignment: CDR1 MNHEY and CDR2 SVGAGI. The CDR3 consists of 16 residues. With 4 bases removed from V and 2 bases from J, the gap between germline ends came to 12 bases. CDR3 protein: CASSSKAGAGANVLTF. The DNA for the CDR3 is TGTGCCAGCAGTTCAAAAGCAGGGGCTGGGGCCAACGTCCTGACTTTC.

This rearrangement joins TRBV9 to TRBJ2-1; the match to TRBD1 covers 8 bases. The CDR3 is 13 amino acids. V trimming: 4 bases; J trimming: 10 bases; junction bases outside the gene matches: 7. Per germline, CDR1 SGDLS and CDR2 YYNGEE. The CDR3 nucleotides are TGTGCCAGCAGCAGGGGACAGGCCGGGGAGCAGTTCTTC. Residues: CASSRGQAGEQFF.

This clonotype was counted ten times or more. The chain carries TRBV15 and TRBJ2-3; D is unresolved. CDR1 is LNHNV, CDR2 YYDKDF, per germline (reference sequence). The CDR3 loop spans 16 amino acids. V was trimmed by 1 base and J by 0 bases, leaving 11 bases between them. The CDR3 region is CATSRGAQPSTDTQYF. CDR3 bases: TGTGCCACCAGCAGAGGGGCTCAACCTAGCACAGATACGCAGTATTTT.

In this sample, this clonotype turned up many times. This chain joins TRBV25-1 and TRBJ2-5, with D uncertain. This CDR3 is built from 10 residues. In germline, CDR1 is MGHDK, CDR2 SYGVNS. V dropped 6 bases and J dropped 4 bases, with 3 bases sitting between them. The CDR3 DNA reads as TGTGCCAGCAGCCGAGAGACCCAGTACTTC. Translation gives CASSRETQYF.

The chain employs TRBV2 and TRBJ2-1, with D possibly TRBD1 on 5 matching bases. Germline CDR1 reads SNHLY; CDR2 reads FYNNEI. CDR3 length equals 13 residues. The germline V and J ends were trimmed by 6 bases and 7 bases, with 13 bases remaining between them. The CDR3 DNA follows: TGTGCCAGCAGATTGGAGCAGGGAAATGAGCAGTTCTTC. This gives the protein CASRLEQGNEQFF. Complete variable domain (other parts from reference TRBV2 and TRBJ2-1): EPEVTQTPSHQVTQMGQEVILRCVPISNHLYFYWYRQILGQKVEFLVSFYNNEISEKSEIFDDQFSVERPDGSNFTLKIRSTKLEDSAMYFCASRLEQGNEQFFGPGTRLTVL.

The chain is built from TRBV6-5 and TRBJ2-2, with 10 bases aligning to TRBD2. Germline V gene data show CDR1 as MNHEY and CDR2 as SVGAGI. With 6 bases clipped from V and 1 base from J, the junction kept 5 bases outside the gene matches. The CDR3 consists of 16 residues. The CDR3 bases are TGTGCCAGCAGAGAAATAGCGGGAGGGAACACCGGGGAGCTGTTTTTT. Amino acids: CASREIAGGNTGELFF.

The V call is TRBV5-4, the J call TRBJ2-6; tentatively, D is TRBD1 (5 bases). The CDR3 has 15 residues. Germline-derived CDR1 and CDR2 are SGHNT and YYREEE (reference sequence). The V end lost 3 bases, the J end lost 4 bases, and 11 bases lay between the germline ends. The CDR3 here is CASSSSRAGANVLTF. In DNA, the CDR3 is TGTGCCAGCAGCTCGTCCAGGGCGGGGGCCAACGTCCTGACTTTC.

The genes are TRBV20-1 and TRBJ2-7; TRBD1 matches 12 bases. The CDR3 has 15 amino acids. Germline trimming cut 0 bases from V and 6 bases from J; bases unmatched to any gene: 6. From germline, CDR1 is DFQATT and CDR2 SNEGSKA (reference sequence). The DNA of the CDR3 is TGCAGTGCTAGAGATGCCGGGACAGGGGGCCCCGAGCAGTACTTC. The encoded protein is CSARDAGTGGPEQYF.

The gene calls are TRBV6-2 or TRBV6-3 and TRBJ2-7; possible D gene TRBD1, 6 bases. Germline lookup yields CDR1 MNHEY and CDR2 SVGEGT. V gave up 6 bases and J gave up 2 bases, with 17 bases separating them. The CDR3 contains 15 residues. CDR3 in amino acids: CASSRDWTVTYEQYF. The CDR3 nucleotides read TGTGCCAGCAGCCGAGATTGGACAGTCACCTACGAGCAGTACTTC.

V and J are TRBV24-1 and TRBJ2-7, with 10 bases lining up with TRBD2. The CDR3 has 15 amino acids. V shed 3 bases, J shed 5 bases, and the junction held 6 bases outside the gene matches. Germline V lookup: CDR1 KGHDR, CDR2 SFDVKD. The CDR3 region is CATSDTRTSGNEQYF. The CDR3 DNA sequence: TGTGCCACCAGTGATACCCGGACTAGCGGAAACGAGCAGTACTTC.

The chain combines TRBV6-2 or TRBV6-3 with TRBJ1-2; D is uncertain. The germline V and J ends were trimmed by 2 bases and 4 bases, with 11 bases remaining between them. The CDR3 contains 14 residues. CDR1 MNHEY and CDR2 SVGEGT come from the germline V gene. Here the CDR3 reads CASSYNRPGYGYTF. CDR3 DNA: TGTGCCAGCAGTTACAATAGGCCGGGCTATGGCTACACCTTC.